This T cell receptor beta chain was identified in a study of Ad26.COV2.S vaccination and SARS-CoV-2 variants. At the level of the study: Intramuscularly, Ad26.COV2.S was given either once or twice, 56 days apart.

This clone occurred once. This CDR3 comprises 12 residues. From germline, CDR1 is DFQATT and CDR2 SNEGSKA (reference sequence). V was trimmed by 3 bases and J by 2 bases, leaving 8 bases between them. This sample's treatment: roughly 18 received Ad26.COV2.S at low or high dose, single or two shots; 5 received placebo; per-sample allocation not given. The samples were gathered on day 63 after the first injection of vaccine or placebo. The repertoire was sequenced with immunoSEQ multiplex PCR; TCRdb's copy has only in-frame clones and lacks some. The sample lists approximately 240,000 clones, around nine tenths seen once, with around 11% in the top ten.

The V and J genes are TRBV20-1 and TRBJ2-7; no clear D. The sequence was collected from a person aged 18 to 59 who received the Ad26.COV2.S COVID-19 vaccine or a placebo. Sequences were derived from peripheral blood, sampled in a trial of Ad26.COV2.S vaccine versus placebo. In DNA, the CDR3 is TGCAGTGCTAGTCGACGGACCTACGAGCAGTACTTC. It codes for CSASRRTYEQYF.